This record covers a single T cell receptor (beta chain). Germline V gene sequence: CDR1 DFQATT, CDR2 SNEGSKA (reference sequence). V lost 3 bases to trimming and J lost 5 bases, with 11 bases between them. The CDR3 loop spans 13 amino acids. The PBMCs were sourced from fresh peripheral blood (approximately 9 ml). The TCR beta CDR3 regions underwent amplification using RNA transcripts as the source. TCR CDR3 underwent first-round RT-PCR with the HTBI primer set. TCRdb reprocessed the multiplex PCR reads via MiXCR and lists one record per CDR3 protein. Here the sample spans about 710,000 distinct CDR3 sequences, approximately 16% being singletons. This sample was taken from a study of T cells in Graves' hyperthyroidism and ophthalmopathy.

Sequenced material: blood. The receptor comes from a man between 18 and 35 years old with Graves' hyperthyroidism. The J gene is TRBJ1-5, the V gene TRBV20-1; tentative D call: TRBD1 (6 bases). The CDR3 DNA reads TGCAGTGCTAGCAGGGAGGGGGATCAGCCCCAGCATTTT. Protein product: CSASREGDQPQHF.